Included here is one T cell receptor (beta chain) sequence, with context. Healthy donors of bone marrow made up the group. PCR amplification relied on 60 Vbeta primers (plus 13 Jbeta primers). Assay used: immunoSEQ multiplex PCR; TCRdb lists only in-frame clones, some missing. The repertoire consists of under 100,000 clones, with around 73% occurring once and the leading ten covering 3% to 3.5%. The sample comes from a study of cytomegalovirus exposure and HLA in healthy donors. J was trimmed by 4 bases and V by 4 bases; bases with no gene match: 2. CDR1 is KGHSH and CDR2 is LQKENI in the germline V gene. The CDR3 is 13 amino acids.

The TCR sequence derives from a man aged 45-60 years in good health and CMV-seronegative. The chain is built from TRBV18 and TRBJ1-2, with 8 bases fitting TRBD1. Sequencing was carried out using PBMCs. CDR3 sequence: CASSRGTGYGYTF. The CDR3 bases are TGTGCCAGCTCACGAGGGACAGGCTATGGCTACACCTTC.